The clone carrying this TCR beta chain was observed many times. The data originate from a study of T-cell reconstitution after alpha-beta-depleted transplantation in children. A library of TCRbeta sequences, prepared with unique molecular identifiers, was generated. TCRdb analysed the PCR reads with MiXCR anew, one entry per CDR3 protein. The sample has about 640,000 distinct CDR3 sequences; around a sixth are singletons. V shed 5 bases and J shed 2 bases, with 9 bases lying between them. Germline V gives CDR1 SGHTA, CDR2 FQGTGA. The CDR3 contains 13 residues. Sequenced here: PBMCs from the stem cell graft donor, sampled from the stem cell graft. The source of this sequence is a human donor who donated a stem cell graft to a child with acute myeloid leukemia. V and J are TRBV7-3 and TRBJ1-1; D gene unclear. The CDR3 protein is CASSGTPNTEAFF. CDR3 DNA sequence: TGTGCCAGCAGCGGTACTCCTAACACTGAAGCTTTCTTT.